This TCR beta chain was sequenced during a study of cytomegalovirus exposure and HLA in healthy donors (dated by TCRdb to 2015 to 2018). In the study overall: According to an earlier analysis of a few hundred of the donors, some 180 million T cells yielded 90 million to 140 million unique TCR beta sequences and about 300 Gb of sequence data. The aim of the study was to test whether cataloging public T cell receptors could identify signatures of past pathogen exposure. Besides the first cohort of roughly 660 subjects, a separate validation cohort made up of 120 or so different subjects was used. Using immunosequencing, the study profiled T cell repertoires from 500 to 800 subjects and related those repertoires to cytomegalovirus serostatus. In a later genetic analysis, genome-wide SNP genotypes for 398 of the 666 donors were used, and that subset was treated as a discovery cohort. HLA typing covered class I and class II loci at four-digit resolution. An early release covering 550 to 650 HLA-typed donors comprised about 300 gigabases of sequencing data and 65 million to 100 million unique TCR sequences. Donor age, sex, ethnicity and CMV serostatus were collected together with the repertoire data. To predict cytomegalovirus infection status, the study brought together high-throughput TCR immunosequencing, statistical association of individual TCRs with disease status, and machine learning. The number of donors typed differed by locus, with 629-630 for A, B, C, DRB1 and DQB1, 522 for DQA1, 600 to 610 for DPA1, and roughly 450 for DPB1. Rather than drawing on any new phenotypic data, the later analysis identified candidate immune exposures from TCR beta sequences and the way those sequences occurred across donors. An earlier analysis of approximately 640 of the donors applied high-throughput TCR beta sequencing to assess whether each TCR beta V gene segment acted as functional or pseudogenic. Every discovery cohort repertoire had been produced on one sequencing platform. Four or five DR-DQ haplotypes were handled as single units for association and clustering because linkage in the cohort was strong. A later analysis re-examined previously published TCR beta repertoires from about 670 donors and added high-resolution HLA genotyping to investigate patterns of TCR occurrence. On average, over 200,000 unique TCR beta nucleotide sequences were sequenced per donor among some 420 genotyped donors of the cohort, with 15% to 20% of those sequences being non-productive. The genetic ancestry cluster associated with self-reported Caucasian donors included around four fifths of the roughly 390 genotyped donors.

Receptors were amplified or captured by the immunoSEQ multiplex PCR assay. A mixture of 60 forward primers for TCR Vbeta segments and 13 reverse primers for TCR Jbeta segments was used in the multiplex PCR. A multiplex PCR assay on genomic DNA amplified the CDR3 region of rearranged TCR beta genes. The amplified TCR beta libraries were sequenced on the Illumina HiSeq System as 87-base-pair reads. In the paper's pipeline: A later analysis counted about 80 million unique TCR beta chains across the 550 to 750 repertoires, and 9 million to 14 million of these chains were shared by at least two donors. Raw reads were error-corrected and collapsed into unique sequences with a nearest-neighbor algorithm that merged closely related sequences to remove PCR and sequencing errors. CDR3 sequences were aligned to IMGT reference sequences to assign V, D and J gene segments. Each retained sequence needed at least a six-nucleotide match to both a V gene segment and a J gene segment. A rearrangement was called productive if the CDR3 had no stop codons and remained in frame with V and J, and every other rearrangement was called non-productive. Following IMGT convention, CDR3 was defined as the stretch from the second conserved V-encoded cysteine to the conserved J-encoded phenylalanine. The earlier analysis of some 600 of the donors excluded sequences that lacked an unambiguous match to a single V gene segment. An earlier analysis of approximately 590 of the donors called V segments functional above 56.7% productive rearrangements and segregating when the between-donor standard deviation exceeded 5%. A statistical classification framework was developed to diagnose cytomegalovirus status using the catalog of TCR beta chain sequences. In a later analysis, TCR nucleotide sequences were compared against IMGT/GENE-DB human TR gene sequences so that V and J genes could be assigned. Using the TCRdist pipeline, a later analysis assigned CDR3 sequences along with most-parsimonious VDJ recombination scenarios. In a later analysis, each TCR beta chain was defined by its CDR3 amino acid sequence together with its V-gene family, and reads without a unique V-gene family were excluded. In a later analysis, several hundred highly shared, low-generation-probability nucleotide sequences were removed to address suspected cross-contamination and a sequencing artifact. For each public chain, a later analysis derived a clonal expansion index from normalized ranks of inferred template counts within each repertoire. Generation probabilities in a later analysis came from a VDJ recombination model fitted to out-of-frame rearrangements, and those results were checked against IGoR. A later analysis scored TCR-TCR, TCR-HLA and TCR-CMV co-occurrence with hypergeometric tests, applying a repertoire-size bias correction to TCR pairs. False discovery rates were estimated in a later analysis by permuting HLA or CMV assignments 20 times. In a later analysis, co-occurring TCRs were grouped with DBSCAN, and TCRdist sequence similarity was added when clustering was performed within HLA-allele-positive subsets. Repertoires with fewer than 30,000 or more than 120,000 public chains, plus five repertoires with anomalous nucleotide sharing, were excluded from co-occurrence clustering. Held by TCRdb, this immuneACCESS table contains in-frame sequences only and omits some clones. Under half of the omission traces to an unresolved V gene where checked; the cause of the rest is unknown. V, J and clone size were drawn from that table, and D and trimming were deduced from the DNA. This sample comprises around 60,000 clones, approximately 80% of them detected only once. Approximately 5.9% of the sample belongs to the ten largest clones.

Points on this clone: The clone's antigen remains unknown. No quality values exist for individual bases; no much larger clone is one base distant.

The junction shows trimming of 0 bases on V and 5 bases on J, and the gene matches do not reach 3 bases of it. CDR1 SGHTA and CDR2 FQGTGA are derived from the germline V gene. From the cysteine through the phenylalanine, the CDR3 covers 15 amino acids. The kept DNA is CDR3 alone, 45 bases in frame from the first base. The cohort comprised some 680 healthy bone marrow donors. Cohort members were all nominally healthy when sampled, although unrecorded immune exposures were likely present. The donor tested CMV seronegative, placing the donor among the 350 to 400 seronegative members of the cohort. Each donor provided a peripheral blood sample, and peripheral blood mononuclear cells were used for TCR beta sequencing. Genomic DNA extraction from the blood cell samples was performed with the Qiagen DNeasy Blood Extraction Kit. On the study overall, not on this receptor specifically: A later genetic analysis associated a missense DCLRE1C variant with V-gene and J-gene trimming of TCR beta chains, and an independent cohort replicated the association. According to a later analysis, most CMV-associated TCR beta chains appeared to be HLA-restricted, and the HLA associations seemed to be driven largely by CMV exposure. A cluster of highly shared sequence variants was judged likely to be a technical artifact of the sequencing pipeline. A further reported finding was that TCR beta sequences accurately predicted the HLA-A and HLA-B alleles for most subjects in the first cohort. In the study, 164 TCR beta chains were listed as associated with cytomegalovirus. According to the authors, the approach could potentially be generalized to other disease states and immunological phenotypes. Because counts were too low, about 18 rarely observed V segments, including chromosome 9 orphons, were excluded from the earlier analysis of around 590 of the donors. Most TCR sequences were observed very rarely across donors, whereas some public TCRs were present in many individuals. Broadly in line with IMGT annotations, most TCR beta V segments showed up in productive rearrangements about 90% or about 30% of the time in an earlier analysis of 450 to 750 of the donors. Linkage disequilibrium might explain the correlated functional status among segregating V segments, but an unknown experimental factor could not be ruled out. Compared with equally common non-associated chains, HLA-associated TCR beta chains in a later analysis were more clonally expanded and had lower generation probabilities. In a later genetic analysis, fewer N-insertions in productive TCRs were reported among donors in an Asian-associated ancestry cluster than the roughly 700-donor mean. According to a later analysis, TCR association rates differed among HLA loci, with DRB1 alleles showing the most associated TCRs and HLA-C alleles showing the fewest. Only TCR beta chains were sequenced in this cohort, and the absence of alpha or paired-chain data limited detectable features. Because some donors lacked HLA typing at each locus, the association tests relied only on the typed subset. A later analysis reported that several top co-occurrence clusters appeared linked to parvovirus B19, influenza, CMV and Epstein-Barr virus. Cytomegalovirus status was reported to be diagnosed by the classifier with high specificity and sensitivity in both the original and validation cohorts. At a false discovery rate of 0.05, a later analysis linked roughly 17,000 TCR beta sequences to specific HLA alleles. Because the 87-base-pair reads could not distinguish some IMGT-functional V segments, including TRBV6-2 and TRBV6-3, those segments were excluded. A few of the identified cytomegalovirus-associated TCR beta chains were confirmed in vitro to be specific for cytomegalovirus antigens. Immune exposure information for the cohort was limited to CMV serostatus. Assigning TCR associations to individual alleles was difficult when HLA alleles, especially DR and DQ, strongly co-occurred. The presence/absence analyses assumed that sequencing depth was roughly uniform across donors, and that assumption may not be true.

The chain couples TRBV7-3 to TRBJ2-5, and 10 bases in between align with TRBD1. The sample comprised PBMCs. The clonotype originates from a male donor in good health and CMV-seronegative. The sequenced DNA: TGTGCCAGCAGCTTAACGGCGGGACAGGGGGAGACCCAGTACTTC. Protein translation: CASSLTAGQGETQYF.